What follows is one T cell receptor beta chain and its context. This sample is drawn from a study of blood T cell repertoires in COVID-19. Whole-study context: Sites in the United States, Italy and Spain provided acute and convalescent COVID-19 samples. T cells, B-cell-depleted T cells, or PBMCs supplied cDNA or gDNA.

Germline CDR1 is SGHRS and CDR2 is YFSETQ. The CDR3 sequence is 14 residues long. V gave up 4 bases and J gave up 3 bases; unmatched junction bases: 3. In the authors' workflow: Reference gene primers were amplified, and this amplification served to estimate nucleated cell counts. Data came from immunoSEQ multiplex PCR; TCRdb stores just in-frame clones and leaves some out. V, J and clone size derive from that table, while D and trimming were established from the DNA sequence. The table includes some 150,000 clones, approximately 91% detected once. Sequencing was done on a sample of peripheral blood. This clonotype was sampled from a man aged 50-59 years with active or convalescent COVID-19. This sequence joins TRBV5-1 and TRBJ2-1; 8 bases align to TRBD2. CDR3 DNA sequence: TGCGCCAGCAGCCCCGGGACTAGCTACAATGAGCAGTTCTTC. Protein: CASSPGTSYNEQFF.